Reported below is one T cell receptor beta chain. The target antigen is unknown. Germline assignment: CDR1 KGHSH and CDR2 LQKENI. V gave up 5 bases and J gave up 2 bases, with 13 bases separating them. This CDR3 has 14 residues. The data derive from a study of T cell responses to AZD1222 COVID-19 vaccine. Whole-study results and caveats: Just a handful of AZD1222 recipients were seropositive at baseline.

Sequencing was performed with immunoSEQ multiplex PCR; in TCRdb, only in-frame clones are kept and a portion is missing. The table has roughly 77,000 clones, over 75% seen once. V and J are TRBV18 and TRBJ2-7; the D gene is possibly TRBD1 (5 bases). Sequences were derived from peripheral blood, sampled on day 0 of MenACWY control vaccination. This clonotype was sampled from an adult in good health. This CDR3 reads CASSAKDNTYEQYF. The DNA for the CDR3 is TGTGCCAGCTCAGCTAAGGACAATACCTACGAGCAGTACTTC.